Presented here are 10 T cell receptor beta chains from one specimen sequenced in a study of T-cell reconstitution after alpha-beta-depleted transplantation in children. Unique molecular identifiers were incorporated when the TCRbeta library was constructed. Using its own MiXCR run on the PCR reads, TCRdb lists one record per CDR3 protein. Among approximately 490,000 distinct CDR3 sequences, about an eighth were seen once, and the ten largest hold under 7%. The sample consisted of PBMCs from the stem cell graft donor, taken from the stem cell graft. All receptors come from a human donor who donated a stem cell graft to a child with combined immunodeficiency.

This rearrangement joins TRBV11-2 to TRBJ2-3; TRBD2 agrees at 14 bases. CDR1 SGHAT and CDR2 FQNNGV come from the germline V gene. The junction had 4 bases not matched to a gene; V was cut back by 5 bases and J by 6 bases. The CDR3 is 15 amino acids. CDR3 amino acids: CASSVGLAGVDTQYF. DNA for the CDR3: TGTGCCAGCAGCGTGGGACTAGCGGGGGTGGATACGCAGTATTTT.

This clonotype was picked up a small number of times. V is TRBV20-1 and J is TRBJ2-7; a weak D match, TRBD2 (7 bases). Germline CDR1 is DFQATT and CDR2 is SNEGSKA (reference sequence). V was cut by 3 bases and J by 3 bases, with 15 bases left in between. This CDR3 has 14 amino acids. The CDR3 is CSARLGGPGYEQYF. In nucleotides, the CDR3 is TGCAGTGCTAGGTTGGGGGGGCCGGGCTACGAGCAGTACTTC.

The table lists this clonotype with a few counts. The genes are TRBV19 and TRBJ2-7; a weak D match, TRBD2 (5 bases). From germline, CDR1 is LNHDA and CDR2 SQIVND (reference sequence). This CDR3 region has 14 residues. The V end lost 3 bases, the J end lost 2 bases, and 11 bases lay between the germline ends. The DNA of the CDR3 is TGTGCCAGTAGTATGTCGGGATCGGCCTACGAGCAGTACTTC. It specifies CASSMSGSAYEQYF.

Ten or more counts support this clonotype. The gene calls are TRBV7-3 and TRBJ2-1; D not certain. Germline assignment: CDR1 SGHTA and CDR2 FQGTGA. CDR3 size: 15 residues. Trimming took 3 bases from V and 2 from J, leaving 11 bases between them. Here the CDR3 reads CASSLRGAPYNEQFF. Written as DNA, the CDR3 is TGTGCCAGCAGCTTGAGAGGAGCCCCCTACAATGAGCAGTTCTTC.

This clonotype appeared a few times. The chain couples TRBV6-1 to TRBJ1-1; D perhaps matches TRBD1 (5 bases). Germline V gives CDR1 MNHNS, CDR2 SASEGT. V was clipped by 5 bases and J by 1 base, with 14 bases between them. The CDR3 has 15 amino acids. As DNA, the CDR3 is TGTGCCAGCAGTCCCCCCGGGACGGGGAACACTGAAGCTTTCTTT. Residues: CASSPPGTGNTEAFF.

The chain is built from TRBV3-1 and TRBJ2-2, with a possible D match to TRBD1 (5 bases). Germline CDR1 reads LGHDT; CDR2 reads YNNKEL (reference sequence). Trimming stripped 1 base from V and 3 bases from J, with 9 bases between. The CDR3 consists of 15 residues. The CDR3 sequence: CASSQGQSYTGELFF. The CDR3 nucleotides are TGTGCCAGCAGCCAAGGACAGAGTTACACCGGGGAGCTGTTTTTT. The entire variable domain, with the rest obtained from reference TRBV3-1 and TRBJ2-2, is as follows: DTAVSQTPKYLVTQMGNDKSIKCEQNLGHDTMYWYKQDSKKFLKIMFSYNNKELIINETVPNRFSPKSPDKAHLNLHINSLELGDSAVYFCASSQGQSYTGELFFGEGSRLTVL.

Many counts were recorded for this clonotype. The rearrangement links TRBV12-3 or TRBV12-4 to TRBJ2-5; tentatively, D is TRBD1 (7 bases). The CDR3 covers 14 residues. Trimming took off 4 bases at V and 5 bases at J, with 14 bases between the two ends. The CDR3, as DNA: TGTGCCAGCAGTTCCCCGTCAGGGGGGGAGACCCAGTACTTC. It specifies CASSSPSGGETQYF.

This clonotype was counted at least ten times. V usage is TRBV20-1 and J usage is TRBJ2-7; D ambiguous. This CDR3 has 11 amino acids. Germline V CDR1 and CDR2: DFQATT, SNEGSKA (reference sequence). V lost 6 bases, J lost 3 bases, and 9 bases lay in between. The DNA for the CDR3 is TGCAGTGCCCAGTCTGGCTACGAGCAGTACTTC. Translating it yields CSAQSGYEQYF.

The chain has TRBV27 and TRBJ1-1, with unresolved D. The ends were cut back, 2 bases at V and 7 bases at J, with 11 bases in the middle. This CDR3 has 13 residues. Germline CDR1 MNHEY, CDR2 SMNVEV (reference sequence). CDR3 in DNA: TGTGCCAGCAGTTTAACGGCGGCCCTTGAAGCTTTCTTT. Its protein is CASSLTAALEAFF.

This clonotype appeared many times. This chain uses TRBV5-1 with TRBJ2-3; D is ambiguous. Germline CDR1 is SGHRS and CDR2 is YFSETQ. The CDR3 contains 13 residues. V was trimmed by 1 base and J by 2 bases, leaving 5 bases between them. CDR3 nucleotide sequence: TGCGCCAGCAGCTTGTTTCCCACAGATACGCAGTATTTT. This translates into CASSLFPTDTQYF.